The subject of this entry is one T cell receptor (beta chain). The data originate from a study of blood T cell repertoires in COVID-19. Study background: Material from acute and convalescent COVID-19 was sourced from the United States, Italy and Spain. From T cells, B-cell-depleted T cells, or PBMCs came the material, which was cDNA or gDNA.

As handled by the study authors: Amplifying reference gene primers gave estimates of nucleated cell counts. Sequencing was performed with immunoSEQ multiplex PCR; in TCRdb, only in-frame clones are kept and a portion is missing. The D gene and trimming were derived from the DNA, and the V and J assignments and clone size from that table. The sample yields fewer than 100,000 clones, 80% to 85% seen once. V was pared by 3 bases and J by 5 bases, with 11 bases between. Germline CDR1 is SGHRS and CDR2 is YFSETQ. This CDR3 is 14 amino acids long. Sequencing was performed on peripheral blood. The receptor comes from a human donor in a cohort sampled during active COVID-19. V usage is TRBV5-1 and J usage is TRBJ1-4; the D is unclear. The CDR3 nucleotides read TGCGCCAGCAGCTACCTGACAAGGAATGAAAAACTGTTTTTT. This encodes CASSYLTRNEKLFF. Looking up the rest from reference TRBV5-1 and TRBJ1-4 gives the full variable domain: KAGVTQTPRYLIKTRGQQVTLSCSPISGHRSVSWYQQTPGQGLQFLFEYFSETQRNKGNFPGRFSGRQFSNSRSEMNVSTLELGDSALYLCASSYLTRNEKLFFGSGTQLSVL.